The source of this TCR beta chain is a study of blood T cell repertoires in COVID-19. Looking at the study overall: Sources were T cells, B-cell-depleted T cells, or PBMCs; the material itself was cDNA or gDNA.

V was clipped by 1 base and J by 3 bases, with 14 bases between them. CDR1 and CDR2 from the germline V gene are KGHDR and SFDVKD. CDR3 size: 16 residues. Profiling relied on immunoSEQ multiplex PCR, and the TCRdb table lists in-frame clones only, not all of them. The sample records approximately 220,000 clones, about 85% being singletons. Two negative PCRs, clearance, or symptom resolution had been documented for recovered Cohort 3 donors. This clonotype originated in a man aged 35-49 years who had recovered from COVID-19. Sequenced input: PBMCs or T cells enriched from blood (not recorded which). The rearrangement uses TRBV24-1 and TRBJ2-5, with D perhaps TRBD2 (6 bases). Here the CDR3 DNA reads TGTGCCACCAGTGATTTTCGGGGGATACAAAAAGAGACCCAGTACTTC. Its translation is CATSDFRGIQKETQYF.